This T cell receptor (beta chain) was sequenced for a study of CD8 T cells in ankylosing spondylitis. General study findings and limits: Clones linked to disease, bearing a CD8+ phenotype, were relatively rare in peripheral blood. There were earlier reports of some motif variants in reactive arthritis synovial fluid and blood. Ankylosing spondylitis blood appeared to carry a characteristic TCR beta motif of 7 or 8 highly homologous variants.

By quantitative 5'-RACE with molecular barcodes, the TCR beta libraries were made. Via MiXCR, TCRdb re-called the 5' RACE reads, giving one row per CDR3 protein. The repertoire holds 25,000 or so distinct CDR3 sequences, with 7.9% as singletons. For this clonotype: Its cognate antigen is unknown.

The CDR3 loop spans 15 amino acids. V and J are TRBV21-1 and TRBJ1-5. TRBV21-1 represents a pseudogene. The sequence came from a male donor with ankylosing spondylitis or in good health (not recorded which). The sequenced sample was blood. In DNA, the CDR3 is TGTGCCAGCAGCACGCGTCTATTTAGCAATCAGCCCCAGCATTTT. The encoded protein is CASSTRLFSNQPQHF.